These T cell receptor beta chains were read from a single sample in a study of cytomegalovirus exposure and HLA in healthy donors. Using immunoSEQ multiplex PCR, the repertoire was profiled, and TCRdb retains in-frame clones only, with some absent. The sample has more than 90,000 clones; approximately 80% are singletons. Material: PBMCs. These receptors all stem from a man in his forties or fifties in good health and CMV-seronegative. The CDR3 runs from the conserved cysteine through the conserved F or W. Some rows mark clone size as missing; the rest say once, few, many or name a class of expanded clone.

CDR3: CASSHEQGSGANVLTF
J: TRBJ2-6
length: 16
size: .
V: TRBV4-2

CDR3: CASSLGGNEKLFF
J: TRBJ1-4
length: 13
size: .
V: TRBV7-2

CDR3: CASSFGDTIYF
J: TRBJ1-3
length: 11
size: .
V: TRBV11-2

CDR3: CASTPTSGAYEQYF
J: TRBJ2-7
length: 14
size: .
V: TRBV5-1

CDR3: CASSPYFPGQITEAFF
J: TRBJ1-1
length: 16
size: few
V: TRBV19

CDR3: CSVEMRGTSVDEQFF
J: TRBJ2-1
length: 15
size: once
V: TRBV29-1

CDR3: CASSLQFGGEQYF
J: TRBJ2-7
length: 13
size: .
V: TRBV27

CDR3: CASSLTGGTEKLFF
J: TRBJ1-4
length: 14
size: .
V: TRBV7-9

CDR3: CASSPGTVNNEKLFF
J: TRBJ1-4
length: 15
size: .
V: TRBV5-1

CDR3: CASSSGQGNEQYF
J: TRBJ2-7
length: 13
size: .
V: TRBV28

CDR3: CASSQAGGLWGETQYF
J: TRBJ2-5
length: 16
size: .
V: TRBV7-2

CDR3: CASSSGQGAWETQYF
J: TRBJ2-5
length: 15
size: .
V: TRBV5-1

CDR3: CASSPGQGGYGYTF
J: TRBJ1-2
length: 14
size: .
V: TRBV28

CDR3: CASSIMRGGGASNQPQHF
J: TRBJ1-5
length: 18
size: .
V: TRBV19

CDR3: CASSIDQFDSPRSYF
J: TRBJ2-7
length: 15
size: .
V: TRBV2

CDR3: CASSVAGHNNEQFF
J: TRBJ2-1
length: 14
size: once
V: TRBV9

CDR3: CASSVAGQGLADTQYF
J: TRBJ2-3
length: 16
size: few
V: TRBV9

CDR3: CASKAGPHNEQFF
J: TRBJ2-1
length: 13
size: .
V: TRBV28

CDR3: CASSFPRTSGSAGEQYF
J: TRBJ2-7
length: 17
size: .
V: TRBV5-1

CDR3: CASSVSVTSDLYEQYF
J: TRBJ2-7
length: 16
size: once
V: TRBV9

CDR3: CASSLRQARKYEQYF
J: TRBJ2-7
length: 15
size: once
V: TRBV7-3

CDR3: CASSFIWEGAGELFF
J: TRBJ2-2
length: 15
size: .
V: TRBV28

CDR3: CASSLGGGDAYEQYF
J: TRBJ2-7
length: 15
size: .
V: TRBV5-4

CDR3: CASSQDGAGGGNEQFF
J: TRBJ2-1
length: 16
size: .
V: TRBV4-1